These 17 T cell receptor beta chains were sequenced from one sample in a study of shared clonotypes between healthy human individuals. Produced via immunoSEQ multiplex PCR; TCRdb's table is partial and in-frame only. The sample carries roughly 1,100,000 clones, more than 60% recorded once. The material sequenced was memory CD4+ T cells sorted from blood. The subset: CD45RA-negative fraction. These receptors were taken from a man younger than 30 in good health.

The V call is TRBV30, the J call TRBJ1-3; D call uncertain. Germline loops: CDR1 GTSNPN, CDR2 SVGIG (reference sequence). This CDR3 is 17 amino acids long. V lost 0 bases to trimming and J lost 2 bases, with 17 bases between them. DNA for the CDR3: TGTGCCTGGAGTGTAAGCAATCGCAACTATCCTGGAAACACCATATATTTT. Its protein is CAWSVSNRNYPGNTIYF.

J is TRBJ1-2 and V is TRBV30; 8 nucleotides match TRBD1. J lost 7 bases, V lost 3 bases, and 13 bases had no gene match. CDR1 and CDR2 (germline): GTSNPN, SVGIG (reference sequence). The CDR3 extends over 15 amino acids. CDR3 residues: CAWSPEGRGHGGYTF. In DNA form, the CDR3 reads TGTGCCTGGAGCCCAGAGGGCAGGGGGCATGGTGGCTACACCTTC.

The DNA for the CDR3 is TGTGCCAGCAGCTGGACAGGGTCTGGTGGCTACACCTTC. It codes for CASSWTGSGGYTF. This chain connects TRBV5-4 to TRBJ1-2; 8 bases line up with TRBD1. Germline V gives CDR1 SGHNT, CDR2 YYREEE (reference sequence). V gave up 3 bases and J gave up 7 bases; unmatched junction bases: 5. The length of the CDR3 is 13 residues.

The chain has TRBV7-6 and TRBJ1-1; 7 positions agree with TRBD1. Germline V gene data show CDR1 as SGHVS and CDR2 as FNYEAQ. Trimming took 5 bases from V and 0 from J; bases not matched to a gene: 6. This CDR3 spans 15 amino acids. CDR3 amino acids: CASSLTGQVNTEAFF. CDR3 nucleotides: TGTGCCAGCAGCCTTACAGGACAGGTGAACACTGAAGCTTTCTTT. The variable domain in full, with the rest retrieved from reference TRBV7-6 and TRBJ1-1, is GAGVSQSPRYKVTKRGQDVALRCDPISGHVSLYWYRQALGQGPEFLTYFNYEAQQDKSGLPNDRFSAERPEGSISTLTIQRTEQRDSAMYRCASSLTGQVNTEAFFGQGTRLTVV.

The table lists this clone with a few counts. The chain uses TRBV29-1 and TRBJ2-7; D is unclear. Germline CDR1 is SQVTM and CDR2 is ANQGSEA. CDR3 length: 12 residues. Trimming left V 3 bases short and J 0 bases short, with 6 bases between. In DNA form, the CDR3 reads TGCAGCGTTGAGGGCTTCTCCTACGAGCAGTACTTC. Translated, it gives CSVEGFSYEQYF.

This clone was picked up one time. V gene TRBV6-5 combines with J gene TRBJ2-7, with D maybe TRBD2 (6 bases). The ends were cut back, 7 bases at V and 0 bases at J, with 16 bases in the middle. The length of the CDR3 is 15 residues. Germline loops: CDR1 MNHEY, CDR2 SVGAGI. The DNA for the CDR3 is TGTGCCAGCAACCTACGTGGGGACTCCTCCTACGAGCAGTACTTC. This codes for CASNLRGDSSYEQYF.

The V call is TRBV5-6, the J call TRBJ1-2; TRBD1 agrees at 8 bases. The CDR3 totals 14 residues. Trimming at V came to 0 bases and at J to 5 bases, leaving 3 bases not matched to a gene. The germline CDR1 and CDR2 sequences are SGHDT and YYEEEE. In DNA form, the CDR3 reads TGTGCCAGCAGCTTGGGACAGGGGAAATATGGCTACACCTTC. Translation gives CASSLGQGKYGYTF.

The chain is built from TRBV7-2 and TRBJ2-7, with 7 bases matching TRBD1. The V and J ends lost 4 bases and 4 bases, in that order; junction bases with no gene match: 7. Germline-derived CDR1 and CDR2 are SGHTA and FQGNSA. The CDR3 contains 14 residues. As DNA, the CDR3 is TGTGCCAGCAGCTCCCCCGACAGGGTTTACGAGCAGTACTTC. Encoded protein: CASSSPDRVYEQYF.

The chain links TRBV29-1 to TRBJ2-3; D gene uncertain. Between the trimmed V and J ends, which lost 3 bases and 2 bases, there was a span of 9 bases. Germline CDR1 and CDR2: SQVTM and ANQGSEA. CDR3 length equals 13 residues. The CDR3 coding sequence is TGCAGCGTTGACAGTTCCTACACAGATACGCAGTATTTT. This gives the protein CSVDSSYTDTQYF.

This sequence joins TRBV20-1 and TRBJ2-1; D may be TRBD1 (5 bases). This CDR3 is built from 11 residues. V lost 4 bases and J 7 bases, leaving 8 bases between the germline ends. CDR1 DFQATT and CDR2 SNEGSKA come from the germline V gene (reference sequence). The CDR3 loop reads CSANRLNEQFF. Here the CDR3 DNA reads TGCAGTGCTAACAGGTTAAATGAGCAGTTCTTC.

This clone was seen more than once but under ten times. The CDR3 DNA reads as TGTGCCAGCATCCACAGGCGGGGGACCGGTGGGGGCTACACCTTC. It yields the protein CASIHRRGTGGGYTF. This chain uses TRBV5-8 with TRBJ1-2, with D maybe TRBD1 (5 bases). Germline values: CDR1 SGHTS, CDR2 YDEGEE. The CDR3 consists of 15 residues. V shed 6 bases and J shed 8 bases, with 23 bases lying between them.

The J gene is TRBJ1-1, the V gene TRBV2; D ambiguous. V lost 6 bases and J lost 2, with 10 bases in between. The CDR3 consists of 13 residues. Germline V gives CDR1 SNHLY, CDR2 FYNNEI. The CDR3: CASSPDGNTEAFF. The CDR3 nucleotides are TGTGCCAGCAGCCCGGACGGAAACACTGAAGCTTTCTTT. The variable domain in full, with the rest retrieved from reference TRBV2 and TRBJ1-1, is EPEVTQTPSHQVTQMGQEVILRCVPISNHLYFYWYRQILGQKVEFLVSFYNNEISEKSEIFDDQFSVERPDGSNFTLKIRSTKLEDSAMYFCASSPDGNTEAFFGQGTRLTVV.

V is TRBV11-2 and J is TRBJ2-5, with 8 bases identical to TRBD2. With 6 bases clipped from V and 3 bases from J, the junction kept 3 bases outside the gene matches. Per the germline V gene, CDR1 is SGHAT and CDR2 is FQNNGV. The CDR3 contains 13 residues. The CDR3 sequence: CASRIAGKETQYF. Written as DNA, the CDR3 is TGTGCCAGCAGAATAGCGGGGAAAGAGACCCAGTACTTC.

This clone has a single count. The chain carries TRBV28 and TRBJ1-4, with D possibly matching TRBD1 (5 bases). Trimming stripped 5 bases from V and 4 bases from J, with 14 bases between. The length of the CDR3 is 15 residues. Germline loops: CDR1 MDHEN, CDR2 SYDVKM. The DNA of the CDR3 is TGTGCCAGCAGTCCAAGGGACGGATTTAATGAAAAACTGTTTTTT. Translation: CASSPRDGFNEKLFF.

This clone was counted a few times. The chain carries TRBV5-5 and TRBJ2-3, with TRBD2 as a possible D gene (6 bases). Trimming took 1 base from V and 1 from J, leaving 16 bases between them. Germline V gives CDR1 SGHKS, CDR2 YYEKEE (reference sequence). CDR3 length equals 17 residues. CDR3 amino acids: CASSLLASPAGTDTQYF. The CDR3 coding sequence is TGTGCCAGCAGCTTGCTAGCGTCGCCAGCTGGCACAGATACGCAGTATTTT.

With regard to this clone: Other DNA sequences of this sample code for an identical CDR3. The DNA of the CDR3 is TGTGCCAGCAGTCCAACCGGTGGAAAGGGGGAAAAACTGTTTTTT. Translation: CASSPTGGKGEKLFF. The rearrangement joins TRBV6-5 to TRBJ1-4, with D possibly matching TRBD1 (5 bases). V was pared by 5 bases and J by 8 bases, with 18 bases between. This CDR3 has 15 amino acids. Germline assignment: CDR1 MNHEY and CDR2 SVGAGI.

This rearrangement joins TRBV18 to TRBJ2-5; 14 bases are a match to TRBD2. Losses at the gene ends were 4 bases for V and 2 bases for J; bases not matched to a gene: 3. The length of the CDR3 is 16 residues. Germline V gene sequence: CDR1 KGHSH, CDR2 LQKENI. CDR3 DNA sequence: TGTGCCAGCTCACTACGACTAGCGGGAGGGCAAGAGACCCAGTACTTC. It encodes CASSLRLAGGQETQYF. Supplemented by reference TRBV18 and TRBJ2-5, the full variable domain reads NAGVMQNPRHLVRRRGQEARLRCSPMKGHSHVYWYRQLPEEGLKFMVYLQKENIIDESGMPKERFSAEFPKEGPSILRIQQVVRGDSAAYFCASSLRLAGGQETQYFGPGTRLLVL.